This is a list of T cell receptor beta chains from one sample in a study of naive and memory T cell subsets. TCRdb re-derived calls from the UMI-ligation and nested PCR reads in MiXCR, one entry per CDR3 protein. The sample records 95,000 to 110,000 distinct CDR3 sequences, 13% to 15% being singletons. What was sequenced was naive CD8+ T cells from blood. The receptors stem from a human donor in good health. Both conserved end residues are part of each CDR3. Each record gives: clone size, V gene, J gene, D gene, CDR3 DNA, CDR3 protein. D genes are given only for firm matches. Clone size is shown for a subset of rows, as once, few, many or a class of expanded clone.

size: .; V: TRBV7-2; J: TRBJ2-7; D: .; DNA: TGTGCCAGCAGCCCCGTGAACAGCCTCTACGAGCAGTACTTC; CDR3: CASSPVNSLYEQYF
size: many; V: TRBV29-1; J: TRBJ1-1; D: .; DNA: TGCAGCGTGGCCGGGAGGTCGAACACTGAAGCTTTCTTT; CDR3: CSVAGRSNTEAFF
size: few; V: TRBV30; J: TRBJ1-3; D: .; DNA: TGTGCCTGGAGTGTACAGGACTCTGGAAACACCATATATTTT; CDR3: CAWSVQDSGNTIYF
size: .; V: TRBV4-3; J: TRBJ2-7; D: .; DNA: TGCGCCAGCAGCCAAGATCAGGCCGGGACTTACGAGCAGTACTTC; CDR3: CASSQDQAGTYEQYF
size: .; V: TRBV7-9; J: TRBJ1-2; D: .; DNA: TGTGCCAGCAGCTTGAACCCTTGGCGTGGTGAAGACTACACCTTC; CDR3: CASSLNPWRGEDYTF
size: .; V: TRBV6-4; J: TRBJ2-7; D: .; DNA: TGTGCCAGCAGTGGATACGAGCAGTACTTC; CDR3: CASSGYEQYF
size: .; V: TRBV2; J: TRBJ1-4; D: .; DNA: TGTGCCAGCAGTGAAGGGGGGGGCGCTTGGGAAAAACTGTTTTTT; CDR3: CASSEGGGAWEKLFF
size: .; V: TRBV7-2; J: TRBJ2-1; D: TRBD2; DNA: TGTGCCAGCAGCTTATCAGGACTAGCGGTTGTGGTATACAATGAGCAGTTCTTC; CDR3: CASSLSGLAVVVYNEQFF
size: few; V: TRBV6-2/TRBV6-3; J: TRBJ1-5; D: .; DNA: TGTGCCAGCACCTTACTAAGGGGCAGAAATAGCAATCAGCCCCAGCATTTT; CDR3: CASTLLRGRNSNQPQHF
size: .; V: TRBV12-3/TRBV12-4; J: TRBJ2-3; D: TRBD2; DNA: TGTGCCAGCAGACCCGGACTAGCGGCTTCCACAGATACGCAGTATTTT; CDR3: CASRPGLAASTDTQYF
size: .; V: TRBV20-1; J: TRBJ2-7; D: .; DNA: TGCAGTGCAAAGATCGGGTACGAGCAGTACTTC; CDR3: CSAKIGYEQYF
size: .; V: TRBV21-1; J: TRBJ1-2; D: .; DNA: TGTGCCAGCAGCAAGGGATCAGCGAGCTACACCTTC; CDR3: CASSKGSASYTF
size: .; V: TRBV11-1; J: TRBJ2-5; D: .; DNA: TGTGCCAGCAGCTTAGTGTGGGGAGAGACCCAGTACTTC; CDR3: CASSLVWGETQYF
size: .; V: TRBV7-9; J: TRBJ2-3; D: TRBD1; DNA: TGTGCCAGCACCCGAGGGACAGCGATGCAGTATTTT; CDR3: CASTRGTAMQYF
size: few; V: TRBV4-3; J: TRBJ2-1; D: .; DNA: TGCGCCAGCAGCCAAGATCGGGTAGAATACAATGAGCAGTTCTTC; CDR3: CASSQDRVEYNEQFF
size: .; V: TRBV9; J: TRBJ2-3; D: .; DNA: TGTGCCAGCAGCTATATAGAAGATACGCAGTATTTT; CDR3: CASSYIEDTQYF
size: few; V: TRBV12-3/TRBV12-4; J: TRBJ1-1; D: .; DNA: TGTGCCAGCAGTCGGGACGGGGCCCGCGTCACTGAAGCTTTCTTT; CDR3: CASSRDGARVTEAFF
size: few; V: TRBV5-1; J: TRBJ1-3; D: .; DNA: TGCGCCAGCAGCTCAGACGAGTACTCTGGAAACACCATATATTTT; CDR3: CASSSDEYSGNTIYF
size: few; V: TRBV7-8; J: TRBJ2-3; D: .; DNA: TGTGCCAGCAGCTTAGTTGTCACAGATACGCAGTATTTT; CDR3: CASSLVVTDTQYF
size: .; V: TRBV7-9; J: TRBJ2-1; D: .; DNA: TGTGCCAGCAGCCCAACAGGGAGACCCTACAATGAGCAGTTCTTC; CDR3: CASSPTGRPYNEQFF
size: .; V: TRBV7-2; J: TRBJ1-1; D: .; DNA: TGTGCCAGCAGCCCGGACCCGGACAGCTCTAGGTTGGAGAACACTGAAGCTTTCTTT; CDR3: CASSPDPDSSRLENTEAFF
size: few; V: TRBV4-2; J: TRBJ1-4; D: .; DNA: TGTGCCAGCAGCCAAGAAGGGACCAGGGGATCTAATGAAAAACTGTTTTTT; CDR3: CASSQEGTRGSNEKLFF
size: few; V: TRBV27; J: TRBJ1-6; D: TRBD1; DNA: TGTGCCAGCAGTACGACAGGGCCCCACTATAATTCACCCCTCCACTTT; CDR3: CASSTTGPHYNSPLHF
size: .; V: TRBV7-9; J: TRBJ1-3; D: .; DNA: TGTGCCAGCAGCTTAGCCACTGGGGGGTCTGGAAACACCATATATTTT; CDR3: CASSLATGGSGNTIYF
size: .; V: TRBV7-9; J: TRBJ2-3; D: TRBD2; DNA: TGTGCCAGCAGCTCCCTAGCGGGGGGGCCGGGGGATACGCAGTATTTT; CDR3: CASSSLAGGPGDTQYF
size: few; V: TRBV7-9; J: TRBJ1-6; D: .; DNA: TGTGCCAGCAGCTTAGTGGCAGGGGATTCACCCCTCCACTTT; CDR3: CASSLVAGDSPLHF
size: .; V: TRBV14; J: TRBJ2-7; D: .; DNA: TGTGCCAGCAGCCAAGAGGTGGGATACGAGCAGTACTTC; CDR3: CASSQEVGYEQYF
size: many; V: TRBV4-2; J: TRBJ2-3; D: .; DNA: TGTGCCAGCCGCGGGGCCGAAACTAGCACAGATACGCAGTATTTT; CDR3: CASRGAETSTDTQYF
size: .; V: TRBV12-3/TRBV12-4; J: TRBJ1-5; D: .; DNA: TGTGCCAGCAGTTATCTCAGAAGCGGTCAGCCCCAGCATTTT; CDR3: CASSYLRSGQPQHF
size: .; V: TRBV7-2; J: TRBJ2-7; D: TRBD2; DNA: TGTGCCAGCAGCTTATACCTAGCGGGAGGACCCGGCGAGCAGTACTTC; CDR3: CASSLYLAGGPGEQYF
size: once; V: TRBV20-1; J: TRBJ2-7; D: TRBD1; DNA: TGCAGTGCTAGAGATTGGGTCGACAGGGAAGTTTCGGACGAGCAGTACTTC; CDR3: CSARDWVDREVSDEQYF
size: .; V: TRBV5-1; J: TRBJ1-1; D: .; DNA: TGCGCCAGCAGCGAGGGTCCTGAAGCTTTCTTT; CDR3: CASSEGPEAFF
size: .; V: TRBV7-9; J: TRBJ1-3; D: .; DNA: TGTGCCAGCAGCTTCGGGGTAGCTGGAAACACCATATATTTT; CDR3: CASSFGVAGNTIYF
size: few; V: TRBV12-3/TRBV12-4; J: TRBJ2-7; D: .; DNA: TGTGCCAGCAGTTTAGCAGGGTTGGACGAGCAGTACTTC; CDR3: CASSLAGLDEQYF
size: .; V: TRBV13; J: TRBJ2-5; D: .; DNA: TGTGCCAGCAGCTTAGCGGAGTCGACAGCTCAAGAGACCCAGTACTTC; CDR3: CASSLAESTAQETQYF
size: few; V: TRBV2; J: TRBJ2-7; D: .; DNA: TGTGCCAGCCGGGGACCCCCCCACGAGCAGTACTTC; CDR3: CASRGPPHEQYF
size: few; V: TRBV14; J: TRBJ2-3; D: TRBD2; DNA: TGTGCCAGCAGCTCCTATGGGGACTATAGCACAGATACGCAGTATTTT; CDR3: CASSSYGDYSTDTQYF
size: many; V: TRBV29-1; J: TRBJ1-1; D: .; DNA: TGCAGCGTGAGGGGGGGGCGGGTCGGTACTGAAGCTTTCTTT; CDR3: CSVRGGRVGTEAFF
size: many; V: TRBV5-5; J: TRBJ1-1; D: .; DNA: TGTGCCAGCAGCTTGGAATCGACAGGAAGATACACTGAAGCTTTCTTT; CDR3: CASSLESTGRYTEAFF
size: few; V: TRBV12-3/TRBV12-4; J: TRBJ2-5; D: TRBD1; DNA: TGTGCCAGCAGTTCGGATGACAGGGTAGAGACCCAGTACTTC; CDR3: CASSSDDRVETQYF